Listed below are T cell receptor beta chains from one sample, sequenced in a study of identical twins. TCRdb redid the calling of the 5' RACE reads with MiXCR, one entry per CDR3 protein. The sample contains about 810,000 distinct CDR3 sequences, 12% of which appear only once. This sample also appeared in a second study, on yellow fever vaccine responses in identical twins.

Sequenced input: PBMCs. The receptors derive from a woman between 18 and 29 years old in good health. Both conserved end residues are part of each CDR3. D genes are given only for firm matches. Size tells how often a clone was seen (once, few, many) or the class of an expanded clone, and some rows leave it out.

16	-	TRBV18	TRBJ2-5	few	TGTGCCAGCTCACCACCGACCAGCAGGGTTGAGGGGACCCAGTACTTC	CASSPPTSRVEGTQYF
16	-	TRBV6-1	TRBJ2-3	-	TGTGCCAGCAGTGTCGAGATCGGGGTGAGCACAGATACGCAGTATTTT	CASSVEIGVSTDTQYF
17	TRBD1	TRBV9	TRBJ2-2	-	TGTGCCAGCAGCGTAGGAGGGGGACAGGGGGCATCCGGGGAGCTGTTTTTT	CASSVGGGQGASGELFF
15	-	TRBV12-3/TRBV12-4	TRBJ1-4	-	TGTGCCAGCAGCCTGGCCCGAACAACTAATGAAAAACTGTTTTTT	CASSLARTTNEKLFF
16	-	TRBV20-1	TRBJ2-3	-	TGCAGTGCTCCGCCTCCCCCGGGACTCCACACAGATACGCAGTATTTT	CSAPPPPGLHTDTQYF
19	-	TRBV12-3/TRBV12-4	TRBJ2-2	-	TGTGCCATCAGTTGGGTCGGAGGAGTTGGGAGATGGAACACCGGGGAGCTGTTTTTT	CAISWVGGVGRWNTGELFF
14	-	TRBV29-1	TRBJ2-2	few	TGCAGCGCAACTATTCAGGGGAACACCGGGGAGCTGTTTTTT	CSATIQGNTGELFF
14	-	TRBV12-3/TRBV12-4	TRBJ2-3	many	TGTGCCAGCAGTTTGGGCCTAAGGCAAGATACGCAGTATTTT	CASSLGLRQDTQYF
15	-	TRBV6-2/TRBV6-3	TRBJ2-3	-	TGTGCCAGCAGCCAGGGGGAGGCCCACACAGATACGCAGTATTTT	CASSQGEAHTDTQYF
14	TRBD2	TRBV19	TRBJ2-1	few	TGTGCCAGCTTAGCGGGAGGGATATACAATGAGCAGTTCTTC	CASLAGGIYNEQFF
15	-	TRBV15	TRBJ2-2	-	TGTGCCACCAGCAGAGATGCGGGGACGGCCGGGGAGCTGTTTTTT	CATSRDAGTAGELFF
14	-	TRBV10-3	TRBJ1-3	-	TGTGCCATCAGTGAGCAGGGTTTTGGAAACACCATATATTTT	CAISEQGFGNTIYF
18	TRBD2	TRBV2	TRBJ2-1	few	TGTGCCAGCAGTGTGTGGATAGCGGGAGGGCTGTCCTACAATGAGCAGTTCTTC	CASSVWIAGGLSYNEQFF
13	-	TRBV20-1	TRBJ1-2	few	TGCAGTGCTCCCCCGGGGGCCGGCTATGGCTACACCTTC	CSAPPGAGYGYTF
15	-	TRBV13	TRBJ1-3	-	TGTGCCAGCAGCTTAGTCGGGACCTCTGGAAACACCATATATTTT	CASSLVGTSGNTIYF
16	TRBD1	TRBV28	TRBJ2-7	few	TGTGCCAGCAGTTTTCGAAGGACAGGGGGAATCTACGAGCAGTACTTC	CASSFRRTGGIYEQYF
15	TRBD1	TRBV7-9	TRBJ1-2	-	TGTGCCAGCAGCTCCTGGACAGGGGAGAGGTATGGCTACACCTTC	CASSSWTGERYGYTF
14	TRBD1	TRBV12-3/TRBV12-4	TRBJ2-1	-	TGTGCCAGCAGGTCGGGACAGATCTACAATGAGCAGTTCTTC	CASRSGQIYNEQFF
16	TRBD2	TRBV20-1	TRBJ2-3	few	TGCAGTGCTAGCAGATCCAGCGGGGATACACGAAATACGCAGTATTTT	CSASRSSGDTRNTQYF
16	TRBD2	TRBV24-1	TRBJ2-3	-	TGTGCCACCAGTGATTTAGCTAGCGGGATTACAGATACGCAGTATTTT	CATSDLASGITDTQYF
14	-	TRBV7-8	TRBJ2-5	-	TGTGCCAGCAGCTTACCCGGGGGCAAAGAGACCCAGTACTTC	CASSLPGGKETQYF
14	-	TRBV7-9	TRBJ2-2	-	TGTGCCAGCAGCTTAGCGGAGGGCCCCGGGGAGCTGTTTTTT	CASSLAEGPGELFF
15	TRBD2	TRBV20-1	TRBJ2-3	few	TGCAGTGCTAGAGGGACTAGCGGAAGCACAGATACGCAGTATTTT	CSARGTSGSTDTQYF
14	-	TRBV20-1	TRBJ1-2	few	TGCAGTGCTAGAGGCGGGCCGACTAACTATGGCTACACCTTC	CSARGGPTNYGYTF
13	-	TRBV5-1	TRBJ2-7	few	TGCGCCAGCAGCTTCTCGGAGGTTTTCGAGCAGTACTTC	CASSFSEVFEQYF
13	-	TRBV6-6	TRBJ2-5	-	TGTGCCAGCATGGCTAGGGGGTTGGAGACCCAGTACTTC	CASMARGLETQYF
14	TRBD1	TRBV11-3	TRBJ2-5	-	TGTGCCAGCAGCTCGACAGGGGACCAAGAGACCCAGTACTTC	CASSSTGDQETQYF
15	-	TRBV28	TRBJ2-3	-	TGTGCCAGCAGTTTATACCGGGGGAACACAGATACGCAGTATTTT	CASSLYRGNTDTQYF
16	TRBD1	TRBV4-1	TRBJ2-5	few	TGCGCCAGCAGCCTACCCGGGACAGGGGCACGGGAGACCCAGTACTTC	CASSLPGTGARETQYF
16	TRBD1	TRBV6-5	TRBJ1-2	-	TGTGCCAGCAGTTACTCGACTCCGGGACAGGGGTATGGCTACACCTTC	CASSYSTPGQGYGYTF
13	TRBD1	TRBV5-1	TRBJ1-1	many	TGCGCCAGCAGCTTGACAGGGGTCGCTGAAGCTTTCTTT	CASSLTGVAEAFF
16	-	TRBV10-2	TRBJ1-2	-	TGCGCCAGCAGTCCCCACGGCCAGGGACCAATTTATGGCTACACCTTC	CASSPHGQGPIYGYTF
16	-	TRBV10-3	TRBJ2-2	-	TGTGCCATCAGCCCAATACGGGCGACGAACACCGGGGAGCTGTTTTTT	CAISPIRATNTGELFF
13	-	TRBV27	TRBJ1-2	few	TGTGCCAGCAGCCTGGAGGGGGGGGGTGGCTACACCTTC	CASSLEGGGGYTF
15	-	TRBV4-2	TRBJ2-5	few	TGTGCCAGCAGCCTAGATGGAACAGGGAAAGAGACCCAGTACTTC	CASSLDGTGKETQYF
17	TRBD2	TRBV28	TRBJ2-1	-	TGTGCCAGCAGTTTAACGACTTGGCGGGGGGGTTACAATGAGCAGTTCTTC	CASSLTTWRGGYNEQFF
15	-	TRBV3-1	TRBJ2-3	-	TGTGCCAGTTCCCCAGCTAGGCCCAACACAGATACGCAGTATTTT	CASSPARPNTDTQYF
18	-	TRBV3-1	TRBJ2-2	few	TGTGCCAGCAGCTACGGGTTGGGGGTCTACGCGAACACCGGGGAGCTGTTTTTT	CASSYGLGVYANTGELFF
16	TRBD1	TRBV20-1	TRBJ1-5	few	TGCAGTGCTATCAACCTTAGGACAGGAAACAATCAGCCCCAGCATTTT	CSAINLRTGNNQPQHF
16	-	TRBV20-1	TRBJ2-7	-	TGCAGTGCTCCCACTTTGAACACCGTTGGGGTCTACGAGCAGTACTTC	CSAPTLNTVGVYEQYF
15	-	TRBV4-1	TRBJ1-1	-	TGCGCCAGCAGTCACAAAACCAATGACTTAATTGAAGCTTTCTTT	CASSHKTNDLIEAFF
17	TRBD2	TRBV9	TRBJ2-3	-	TGTGCCAGCAGCCTGCCCCAGCGGGGCCGAGGCACAGATACGCAGTATTTT	CASSLPQRGRGTDTQYF
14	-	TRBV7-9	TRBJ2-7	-	TGTGCCAGCAGCTGGGGGACTGTCGGGGTCGAGCAGTACTTC	CASSWGTVGVEQYF
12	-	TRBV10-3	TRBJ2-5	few	TGTGCCATCAGTGGGTCGGATGGCCCCCAGTACTTC	CAISGSDGPQYF
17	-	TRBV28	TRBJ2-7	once	TGTGCCAGCATTGATCGGGCCCAGGAAAAAAAGGTCAACGAGCAGTACTTC	CASIDRAQEKKVNEQYF
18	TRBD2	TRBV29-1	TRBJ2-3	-	TGCAGCGTTGATAGGGGCGTGCCGACTAGCGGGGTCCCAGATACGCAGTATTTT	CSVDRGVPTSGVPDTQYF
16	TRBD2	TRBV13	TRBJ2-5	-	TGTGCCAGCAGCTTAGTGACTAGCGGGCTACAAGAGACCCAGTACTTC	CASSLVTSGLQETQYF
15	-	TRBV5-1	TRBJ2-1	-	TGCGCCAGCAGCTTGGCGTGGGGGGCCAACAATGAGCAGTTCTTC	CASSLAWGANNEQFF
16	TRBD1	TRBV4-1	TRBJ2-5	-	TGCGCCAGCAGCACTCGGACAGGCGGAGAAAAAGAGACCCAGTACTTC	CASSTRTGGEKETQYF
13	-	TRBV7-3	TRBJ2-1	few	TGTGCCAGCAGCCCCGGCAGGGTGGATGAGCAGTTCTTC	CASSPGRVDEQFF
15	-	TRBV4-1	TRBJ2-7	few	TGCGCCAGCAGCCAAGTGTTCGGGACACACTACGAGCAGTACTTC	CASSQVFGTHYEQYF
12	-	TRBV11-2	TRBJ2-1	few	TGTGCCAGCAGGACGCTCTACAATGAGCAGTTCTTC	CASRTLYNEQFF
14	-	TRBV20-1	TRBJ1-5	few	TGCAGTGCTAGAAGGGGGAATTCGGGCCAGCCCCAGCATTTT	CSARRGNSGQPQHF
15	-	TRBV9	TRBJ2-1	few	TGTGCCAGCAGCGTAGTAGCTAGCCGGGCGAATGAGCAGTTCTTC	CASSVVASRANEQFF
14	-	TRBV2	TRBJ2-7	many	TGTGCCAGCAGTCCCTGGACAGCCTCCTACGAGCAGTACTTC	CASSPWTASYEQYF
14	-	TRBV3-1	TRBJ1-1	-	TGTGCCAGCAGCCAAGATAGACGGACGGCTGAAGCTTTCTTT	CASSQDRRTAEAFF
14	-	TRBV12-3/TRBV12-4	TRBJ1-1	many	TGTGCCAGCAGTTTAGGGCAGGTTTGGCCTGAAGCTTTCTTT	CASSLGQVWPEAFF